This T cell receptor (beta chain) was obtained from a study of blood T cell repertoires in COVID-19 (TCRdb year 2020). At the level of the whole study: The collaborator samples originated in the United States, Italy and Spain and spanned the acute and convalescent phases of COVID-19. The prospective study material was composed of cDNA or gDNA derived from T cells, B-cell-depleted T cells, or PBMCs. Deeply sampled blood TCRbeta repertoires from subjects exposed to, actively infected with, or recovered from COVID-19 were included in the dataset. The repertoires were released in a freely available public database meant as a resource for research on the immune response to SARS-CoV-2. The samples were drawn from the first 160 participants of the ongoing ImmuneRACE study and from under 1,500 subjects provided by 6 global collaborators. A de-identified subject ID, COVID-19 status, age in years and sex were almost always included in the sample metadata. Where available, HLA class I and class II types were obtained from metadata supplied by the sample provider rather than from assay-based typing. Summary of the overall study and its limitations: Clinical and demographic metadata were provided uncurated, with the amount varying by source and participant.

Trimming accounts for 8 bases at V and 0 bases at J, while the number of junction bases matched to no gene is 3. From the cysteine up to the phenylalanine, the CDR3 has a length of 13 residues. Only CDR3 DNA is held: 39 bases, read in frame from base 1. Taken from the germline V gene (reference sequence), the CDR1 and CDR2 loops are LNHDA and SQIVND. Another Seattle source contributed samples from volunteer blood donors who had recovered from COVID-19. The collaborating institutions used their own protocols to collect whole blood in K2EDTA tubes. For TCRbeta analysis, collaborators shipped samples in one of three forms: frozen whole blood, isolated PBMCs, or DNA extracted from either of those sample types. TCRbeta CDR3 regions were amplified from genomic DNA by means of the immunoSEQ Assay, a bias-controlled multiplex PCR. The source study handled its data this way. The number of nucleated cells in each sample was estimated from the amplification of reference gene primers within the assay. To quantify the absolute abundance of each unique TCRbeta CDR3 rearrangement, sequence reads were collapsed and filtered. For each sample, productive Simpson clonality was calculated by taking the square root of Simpson's diversity index across productive rearrangements. TCRdb provides this immuneACCESS table in a form limited to in-frame rearrangements. Some clones are lacking; in checked studies, under half of them reflect an unresolved V gene, and why the rest are absent is not known. V and J calls and clone size are given by that table; D and trimming were obtained from the DNA. The table for this sample lists 250,000 or so clones; approximately 91% of them were counted only once. About 0.94% of the sample rests with the top ten.

Of note for this clone: Its antigen is currently not known. One base away there is no much larger clone; base qualities are not given.

The chain was built from TRBV19 and TRBJ2-7, with TRBD1 matching 8 junction bases. The material sequenced was peripheral blood. The receptor comes from a woman in her 40s who had recovered from COVID-19. The DNA is as follows: TGTGCCAGTGGACAGGGCGACTCCTACGAGCAGTACTTC. This yields the protein CASGQGDSYEQYF.